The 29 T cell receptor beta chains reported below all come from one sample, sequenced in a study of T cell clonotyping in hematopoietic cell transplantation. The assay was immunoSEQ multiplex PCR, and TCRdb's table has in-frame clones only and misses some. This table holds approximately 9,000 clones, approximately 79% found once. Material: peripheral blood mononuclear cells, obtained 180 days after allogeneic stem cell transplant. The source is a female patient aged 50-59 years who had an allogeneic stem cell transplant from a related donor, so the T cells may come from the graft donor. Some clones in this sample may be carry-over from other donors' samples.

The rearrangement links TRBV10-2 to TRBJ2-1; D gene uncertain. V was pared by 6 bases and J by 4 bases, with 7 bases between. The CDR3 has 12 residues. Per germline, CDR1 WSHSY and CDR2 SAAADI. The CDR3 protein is CASRAPYNEQFF. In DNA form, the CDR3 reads TGCGCCAGCAGGGCGCCGTACAATGAGCAGTTCTTC.

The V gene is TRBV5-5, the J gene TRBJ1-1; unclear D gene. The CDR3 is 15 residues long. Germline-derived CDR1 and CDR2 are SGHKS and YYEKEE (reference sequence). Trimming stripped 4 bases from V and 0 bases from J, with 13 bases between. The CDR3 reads CASSTSGRLNTEAFF. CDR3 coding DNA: TGTGCCAGCAGCACGTCCGGGAGGTTGAACACTGAAGCTTTCTTT.

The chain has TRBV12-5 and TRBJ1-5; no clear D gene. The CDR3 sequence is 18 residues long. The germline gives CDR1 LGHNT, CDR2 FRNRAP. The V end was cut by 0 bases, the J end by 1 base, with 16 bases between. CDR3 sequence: CASGLVRDPRGSNQPQHF. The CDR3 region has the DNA TGTGCTAGTGGTTTGGTACGCGACCCTAGAGGCAGCAATCAGCCCCAGCATTTT.

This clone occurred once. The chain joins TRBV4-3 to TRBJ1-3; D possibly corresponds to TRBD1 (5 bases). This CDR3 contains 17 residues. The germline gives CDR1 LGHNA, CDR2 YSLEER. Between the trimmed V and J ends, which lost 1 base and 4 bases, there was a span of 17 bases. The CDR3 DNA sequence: TGCGCCAGCAGCCAAGGGCCCCAGGGATTTGACGGAAACACCATATATTTT. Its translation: CASSQGPQGFDGNTIYF.

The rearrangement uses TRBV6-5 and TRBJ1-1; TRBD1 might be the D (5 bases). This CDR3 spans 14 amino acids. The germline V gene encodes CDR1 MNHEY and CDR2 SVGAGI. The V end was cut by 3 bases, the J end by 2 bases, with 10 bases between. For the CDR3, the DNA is TGTGCCAGCAGTTATGGCAGGGTTAACACTGAAGCTTTCTTT. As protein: CASSYGRVNTEAFF.

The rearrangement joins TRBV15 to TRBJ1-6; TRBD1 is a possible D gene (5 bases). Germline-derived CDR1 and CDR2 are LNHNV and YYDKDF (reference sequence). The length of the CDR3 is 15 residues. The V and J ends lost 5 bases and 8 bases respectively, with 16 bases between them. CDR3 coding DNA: TGTGCCACCAGCCCATATGGGGGTAAGGATTCACCCCTCCACTTT. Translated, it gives CATSPYGGKDSPLHF.

In DNA form, the CDR3 reads TGTGCCAGCAGCCACGGGACAGGGAGGGGCACCGGGGAGCTGTTTTTT. Translating gives CASSHGTGRGTGELFF. The chain is built from TRBV28 and TRBJ2-2; 9 bases fit TRBD1. V gave up 6 bases and J gave up 4 bases; unmatched junction bases: 9. Germline CDR1 and CDR2: MDHEN and SYDVKM. The CDR3 spans 16 residues.

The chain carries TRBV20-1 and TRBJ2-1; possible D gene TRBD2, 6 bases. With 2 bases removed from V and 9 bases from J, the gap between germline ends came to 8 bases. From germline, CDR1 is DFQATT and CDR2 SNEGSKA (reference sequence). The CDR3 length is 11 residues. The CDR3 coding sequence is TGCAGTGCTAGACTGGGAGGTGAGCAGTTCTTC. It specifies CSARLGGEQFF.

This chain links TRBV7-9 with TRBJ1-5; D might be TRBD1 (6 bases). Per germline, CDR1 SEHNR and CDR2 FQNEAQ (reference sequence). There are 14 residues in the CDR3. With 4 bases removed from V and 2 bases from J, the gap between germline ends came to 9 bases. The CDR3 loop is CASSSEGGNQPQHF. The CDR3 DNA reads TGTGCCAGCAGCTCCGAGGGGGGCAATCAGCCCCAGCATTTT.

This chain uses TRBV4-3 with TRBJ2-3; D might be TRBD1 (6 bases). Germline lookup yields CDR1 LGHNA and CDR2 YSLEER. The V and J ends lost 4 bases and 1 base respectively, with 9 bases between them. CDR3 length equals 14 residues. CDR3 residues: CASSLRTGTDTQYF. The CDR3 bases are TGCGCCAGCAGCCTCAGGACAGGCACAGATACGCAGTATTTT.

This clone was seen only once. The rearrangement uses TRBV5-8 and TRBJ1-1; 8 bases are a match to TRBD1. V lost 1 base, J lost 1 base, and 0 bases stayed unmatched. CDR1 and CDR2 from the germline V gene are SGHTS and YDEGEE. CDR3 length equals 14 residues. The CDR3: CASSLTGGNTEAFF. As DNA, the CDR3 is TGTGCCAGCAGCTTGACAGGGGGGAACACTGAAGCTTTCTTT.

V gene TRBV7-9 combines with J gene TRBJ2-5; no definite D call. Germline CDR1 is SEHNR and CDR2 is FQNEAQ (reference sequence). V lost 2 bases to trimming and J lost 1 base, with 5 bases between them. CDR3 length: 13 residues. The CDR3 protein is CASSLFVQETQYF. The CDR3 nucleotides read TGTGCCAGCAGCTTATTTGTCCAAGAGACCCAGTACTTC.

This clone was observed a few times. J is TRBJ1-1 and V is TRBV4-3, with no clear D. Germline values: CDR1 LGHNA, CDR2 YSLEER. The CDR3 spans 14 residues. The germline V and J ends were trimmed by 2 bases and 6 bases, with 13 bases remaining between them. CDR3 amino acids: CASSQLGRWAEAFF. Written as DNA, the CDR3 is TGCGCCAGCAGCCAACTGGGCCGATGGGCTGAAGCTTTCTTT.

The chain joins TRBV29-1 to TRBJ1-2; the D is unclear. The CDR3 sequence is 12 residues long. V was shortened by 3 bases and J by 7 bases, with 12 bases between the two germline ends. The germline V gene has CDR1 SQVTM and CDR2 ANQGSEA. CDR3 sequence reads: CSVDVGRSGYTF. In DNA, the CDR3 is TGCAGCGTTGATGTGGGGAGGAGTGGCTACACCTTC.

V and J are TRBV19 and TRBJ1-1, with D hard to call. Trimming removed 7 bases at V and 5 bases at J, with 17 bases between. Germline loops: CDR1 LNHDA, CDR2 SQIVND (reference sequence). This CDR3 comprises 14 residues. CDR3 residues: CASMRLRSWTEAFF. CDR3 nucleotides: TGTGCCAGTATGCGATTGAGGTCATGGACTGAAGCTTTCTTT.

CDR3 DNA: TGTGCCAGCAGCTCCCCCGCCTACGAGCAGTACTTC. Its translation is CASSSPAYEQYF. The chain combines TRBV7-2 with TRBJ2-7; D remains unclear. The CDR3 runs 12 residues. Deletions cut 4 bases from V and 2 bases from J, with 6 bases between. Germline V gene lookup returns CDR1 SGHTA and CDR2 FQGNSA.

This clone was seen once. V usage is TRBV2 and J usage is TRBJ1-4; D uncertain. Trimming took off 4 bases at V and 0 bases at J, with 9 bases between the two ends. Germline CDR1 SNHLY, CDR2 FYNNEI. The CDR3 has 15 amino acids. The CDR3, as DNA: TGTGCCAGCAGTGGAGTATTATCAACTAATGAAAAACTGTTTTTT. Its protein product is CASSGVLSTNEKLFF.

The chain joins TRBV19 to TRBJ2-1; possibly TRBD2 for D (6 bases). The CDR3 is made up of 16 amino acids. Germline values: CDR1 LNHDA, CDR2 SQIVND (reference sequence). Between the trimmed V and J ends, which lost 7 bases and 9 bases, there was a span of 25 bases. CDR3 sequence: CASTATWGTPRSEQFF. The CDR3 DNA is TGTGCCAGTACCGCCACCTGGGGGACTCCCCGTTCTGAGCAGTTCTTC.

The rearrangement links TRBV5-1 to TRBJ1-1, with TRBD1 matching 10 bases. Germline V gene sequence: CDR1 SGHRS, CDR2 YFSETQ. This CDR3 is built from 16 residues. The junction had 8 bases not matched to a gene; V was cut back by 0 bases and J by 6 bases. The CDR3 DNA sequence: TGCGCCAGCAGCTTGGTGTCTGGGGACAGGGGCGCTGAAGCTTTCTTT. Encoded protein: CASSLVSGDRGAEAFF.

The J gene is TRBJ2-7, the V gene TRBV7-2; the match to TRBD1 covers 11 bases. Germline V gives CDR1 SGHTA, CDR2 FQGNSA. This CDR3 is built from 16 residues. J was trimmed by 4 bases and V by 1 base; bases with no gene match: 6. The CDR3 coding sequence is TGTGCCAGCAGCTTAGAGGACCGGGACAGGGGGTACGAGCAGTACTTC. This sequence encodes CASSLEDRDRGYEQYF. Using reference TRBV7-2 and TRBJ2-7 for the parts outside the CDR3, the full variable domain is GAGVSQSPSNKVTEKGKDVELRCDPISGHTALYWYRQSLGQGLEFLIYFQGNSAPDKSGLPSDRFSAERTGGSVSTLTIQRTQQEDSAVYLCASSLEDRDRGYEQYFGPGTRLTVT.

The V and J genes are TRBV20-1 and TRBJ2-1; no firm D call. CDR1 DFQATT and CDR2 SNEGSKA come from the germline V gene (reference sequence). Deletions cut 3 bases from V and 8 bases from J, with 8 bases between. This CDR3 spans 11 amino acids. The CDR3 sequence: CSARQVYEQFF. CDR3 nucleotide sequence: TGCAGTGCTAGGCAAGTCTATGAGCAGTTCTTC.

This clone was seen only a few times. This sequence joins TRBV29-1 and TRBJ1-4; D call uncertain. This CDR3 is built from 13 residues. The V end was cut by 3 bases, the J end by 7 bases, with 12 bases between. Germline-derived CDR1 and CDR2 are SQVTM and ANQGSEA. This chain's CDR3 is CSVDAGLGEKLFF. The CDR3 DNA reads TGCAGCGTTGATGCGGGTTTAGGTGAAAAACTGTTTTTT.

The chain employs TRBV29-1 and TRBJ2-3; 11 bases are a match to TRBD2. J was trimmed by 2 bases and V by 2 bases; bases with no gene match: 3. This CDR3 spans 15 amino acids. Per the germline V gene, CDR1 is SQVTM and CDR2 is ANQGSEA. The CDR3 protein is CSVERLAGYTDTQYF. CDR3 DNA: TGCAGCGTTGAACGACTAGCGGGGTACACAGATACGCAGTATTTT.

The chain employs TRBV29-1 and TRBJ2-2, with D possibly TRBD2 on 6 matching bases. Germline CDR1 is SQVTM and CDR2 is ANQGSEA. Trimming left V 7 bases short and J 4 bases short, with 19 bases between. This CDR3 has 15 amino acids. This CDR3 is CSAGGAGWFTGELFF. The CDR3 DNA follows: TGCAGCGCCGGAGGGGCAGGGTGGTTCACCGGGGAGCTGTTTTTT.

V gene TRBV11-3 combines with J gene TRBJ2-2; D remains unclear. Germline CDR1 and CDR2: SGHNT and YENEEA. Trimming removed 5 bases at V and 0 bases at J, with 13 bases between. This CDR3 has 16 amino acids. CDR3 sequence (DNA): TGTGCCAGCAGCCCCCGAAGAGTAGCGAACACCGGGGAGCTGTTTTTT. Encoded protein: CASSPRRVANTGELFF. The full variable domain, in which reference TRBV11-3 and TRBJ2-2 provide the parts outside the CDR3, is EAGVVQSPRYKIIEKKQPVAFWCNPISGHNTLYWYLQNLGQGPELLIRYENEEAVDDSQLPKDRFSAERLKGVDSTLKIQPAELGDSAVYLCASSPRRVANTGELFFGEGSRLTVL.

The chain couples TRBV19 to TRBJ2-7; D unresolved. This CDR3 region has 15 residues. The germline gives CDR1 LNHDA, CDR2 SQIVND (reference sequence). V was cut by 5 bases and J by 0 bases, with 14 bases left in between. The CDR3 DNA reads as TGTGCCAGTAGTCCCTCCGGCAGCTTCTCCTACGAGCAGTACTTC. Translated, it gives CASSPSGSFSYEQYF. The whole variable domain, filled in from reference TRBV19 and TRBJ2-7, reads DGGITQSPKYLFRKEGQNVTLSCEQNLNHDAMYWYRQDPGQGLRLIYYSQIVNDFQKGDIAEGYSVSREKKESFPLTVTSAQKNPTAFYLCASSPSGSFSYEQYFGPGTRLTVT.

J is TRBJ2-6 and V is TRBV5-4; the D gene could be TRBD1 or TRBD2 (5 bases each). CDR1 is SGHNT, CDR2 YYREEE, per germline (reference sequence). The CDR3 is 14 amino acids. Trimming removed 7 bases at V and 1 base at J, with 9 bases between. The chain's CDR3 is CASVGRSGANVLTF. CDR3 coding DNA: TGTGCCAGCGTGGGACGGTCTGGGGCCAACGTCCTGACTTTC.

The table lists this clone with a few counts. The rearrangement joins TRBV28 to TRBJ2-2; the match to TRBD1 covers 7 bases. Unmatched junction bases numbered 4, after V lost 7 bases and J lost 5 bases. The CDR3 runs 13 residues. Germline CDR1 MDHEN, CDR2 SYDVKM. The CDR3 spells CASKIQGTGELFF. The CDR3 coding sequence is TGTGCCAGCAAGATACAGGGGACCGGGGAGCTGTTTTTT.

This CDR3 reads CASSAGRDTATNEKLFF. For the CDR3, the DNA is TGCGCCAGCAGCGCCGGACGGGACACCGCAACTAATGAAAAACTGTTTTTT. The J gene is TRBJ1-4, the V gene TRBV5-1, with D perhaps TRBD1 (6 bases). Germline V CDR1 and CDR2: SGHRS, YFSETQ. The CDR3 is made up of 17 amino acids. Trimming removed 4 bases from V and 0 bases from J, with 16 bases in between.